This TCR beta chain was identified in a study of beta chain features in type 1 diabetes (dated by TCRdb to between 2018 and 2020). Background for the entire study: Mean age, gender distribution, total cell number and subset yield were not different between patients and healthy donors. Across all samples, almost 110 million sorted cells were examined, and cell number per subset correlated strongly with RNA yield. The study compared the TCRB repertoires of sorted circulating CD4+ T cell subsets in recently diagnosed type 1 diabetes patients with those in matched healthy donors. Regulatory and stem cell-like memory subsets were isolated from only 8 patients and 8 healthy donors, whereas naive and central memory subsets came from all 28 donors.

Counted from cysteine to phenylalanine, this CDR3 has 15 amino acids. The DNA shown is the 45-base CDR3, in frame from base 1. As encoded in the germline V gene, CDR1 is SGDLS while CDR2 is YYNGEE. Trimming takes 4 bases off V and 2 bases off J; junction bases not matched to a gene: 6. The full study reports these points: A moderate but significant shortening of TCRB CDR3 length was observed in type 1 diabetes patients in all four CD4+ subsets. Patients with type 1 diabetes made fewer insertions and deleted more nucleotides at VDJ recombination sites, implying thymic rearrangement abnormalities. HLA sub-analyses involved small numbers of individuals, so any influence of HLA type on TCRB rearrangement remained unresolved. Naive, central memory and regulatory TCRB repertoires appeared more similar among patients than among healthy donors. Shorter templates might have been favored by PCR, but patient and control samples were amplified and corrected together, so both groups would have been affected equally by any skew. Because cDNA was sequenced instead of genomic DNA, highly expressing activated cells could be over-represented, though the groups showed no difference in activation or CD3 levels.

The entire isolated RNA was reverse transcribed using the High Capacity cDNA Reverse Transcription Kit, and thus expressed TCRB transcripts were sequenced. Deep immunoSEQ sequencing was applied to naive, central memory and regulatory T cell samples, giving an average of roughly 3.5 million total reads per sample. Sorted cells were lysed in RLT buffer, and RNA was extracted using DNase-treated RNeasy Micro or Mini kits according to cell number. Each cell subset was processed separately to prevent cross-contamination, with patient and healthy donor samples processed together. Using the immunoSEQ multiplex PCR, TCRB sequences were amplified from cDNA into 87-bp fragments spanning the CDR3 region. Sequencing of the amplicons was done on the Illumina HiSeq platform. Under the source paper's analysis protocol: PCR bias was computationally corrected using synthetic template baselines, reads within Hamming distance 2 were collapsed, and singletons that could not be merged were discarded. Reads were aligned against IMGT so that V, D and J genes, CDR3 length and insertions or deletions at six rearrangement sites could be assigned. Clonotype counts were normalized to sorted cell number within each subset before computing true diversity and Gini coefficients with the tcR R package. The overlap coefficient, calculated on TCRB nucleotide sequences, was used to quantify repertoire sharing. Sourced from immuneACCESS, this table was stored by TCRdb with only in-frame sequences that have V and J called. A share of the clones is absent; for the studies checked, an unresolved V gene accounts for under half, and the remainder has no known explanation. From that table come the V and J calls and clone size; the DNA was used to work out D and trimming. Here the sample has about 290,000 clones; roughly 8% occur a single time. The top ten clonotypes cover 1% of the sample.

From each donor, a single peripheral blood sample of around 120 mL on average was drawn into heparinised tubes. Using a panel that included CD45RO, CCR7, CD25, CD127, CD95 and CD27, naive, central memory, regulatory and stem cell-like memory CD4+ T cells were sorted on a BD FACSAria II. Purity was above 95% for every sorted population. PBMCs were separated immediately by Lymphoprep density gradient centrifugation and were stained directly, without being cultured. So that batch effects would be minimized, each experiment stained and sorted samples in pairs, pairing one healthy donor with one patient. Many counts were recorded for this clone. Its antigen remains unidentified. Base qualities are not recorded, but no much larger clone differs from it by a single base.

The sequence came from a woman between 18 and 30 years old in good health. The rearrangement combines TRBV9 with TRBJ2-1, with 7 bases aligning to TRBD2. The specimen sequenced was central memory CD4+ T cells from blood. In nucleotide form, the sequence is TGTGCCAGCAGCTTGACTAGCATTCCCTACAATGAGCAGTTCTTC. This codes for CASSLTSIPYNEQFF.